One and the same sample provided the 4 T cell receptor beta chains below, sequenced in a study of blood T cell repertoires in COVID-19. Libraries were prepared by immunoSEQ multiplex PCR; TCRdb keeps only in-frame clonotypes and omits some of them. This sample has approximately 390,000 clones, with about 87% found just once. The sequencing input was peripheral blood. These receptors originate from a woman aged 60 to 75 with COVID-19, enrolled during active disease.

The J gene is TRBJ2-3, the V gene TRBV7-2, with 12 positions matching TRBD2. This CDR3 spans 16 amino acids. Germline V gives CDR1 SGHTA, CDR2 FQGNSA. The J segment lost 1 base and the V segment lost 5 bases, leaving 4 bases of the junction unmatched. CDR3 nucleotide sequence: TGTGCCAGCAGCGTATCTAGCGGGGGGGGCACAGATACGCAGTATTTT. The encoded protein is CASSVSSGGGTDTQYF. Together with reference TRBV7-2 and TRBJ2-3, the CDR3 gives the full variable domain: GAGVSQSPSNKVTEKGKDVELRCDPISGHTALYWYRQSLGQGLEFLIYFQGNSAPDKSGLPSDRFSAERTGGSVSTLTIQRTQQEDSAVYLCASSVSSGGGTDTQYFGPGTRLTVL.

This clone turned up a few times. The chain joins TRBV9 to TRBJ2-2, with 11 bases matching TRBD1. The germline gives CDR1 SGDLS, CDR2 YYNGEE. Trimming cost V 4 bases and J 5 bases; bases outside gene matches: 13. The CDR3 covers 18 residues. CDR3 amino acids: CASSQTGTGGLRTGELFF. CDR3 DNA sequence: TGTGCCAGCAGCCAGACTGGGACAGGGGGGTTGCGGACCGGGGAGCTGTTTTTT.

The chain uses TRBV27 and TRBJ1-1; TRBD1 is a possible D gene (6 bases). V was shortened by 5 bases and J by 4 bases, with 14 bases between the two germline ends. This CDR3 spans 14 amino acids. Germline lookup yields CDR1 MNHEY and CDR2 SMNVEV (reference sequence). The CDR3 region is CASSVDRRGTEAFF. The CDR3 DNA follows: TGTGCCAGCAGTGTAGACAGGCGAGGCACTGAAGCTTTCTTT.

The chain employs TRBV7-6 and TRBJ2-7; 10 bases match TRBD1. The germline gives CDR1 SGHVS, CDR2 FNYEAQ. With 4 bases clipped from V and 3 bases from J, the junction kept 12 bases outside the gene matches. The CDR3 has 17 residues. This chain's CDR3 is CASSSLPRDRGIYEQYF. Written as DNA, the CDR3 is TGTGCCAGCAGCTCTCTCCCCCGGGACAGGGGCATCTACGAGCAGTACTTC.